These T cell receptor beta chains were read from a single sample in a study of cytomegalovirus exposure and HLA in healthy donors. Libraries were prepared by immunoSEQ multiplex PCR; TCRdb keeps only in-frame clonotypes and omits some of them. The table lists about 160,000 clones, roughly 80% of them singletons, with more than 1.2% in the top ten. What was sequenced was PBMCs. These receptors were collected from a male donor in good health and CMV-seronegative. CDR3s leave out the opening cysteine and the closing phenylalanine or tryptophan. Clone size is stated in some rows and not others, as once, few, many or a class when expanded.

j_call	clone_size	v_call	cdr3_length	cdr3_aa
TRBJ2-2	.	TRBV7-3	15	ASSLTNSGSITGELF
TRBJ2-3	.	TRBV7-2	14	ASSLIASGGTDTQY
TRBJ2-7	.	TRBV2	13	ASSSAPGQGVEQY
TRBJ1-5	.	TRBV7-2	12	ASSLVGANQPQH
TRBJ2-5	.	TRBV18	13	ASSLGSGGQETQY
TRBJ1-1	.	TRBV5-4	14	ASSLFAVGGNTEAF
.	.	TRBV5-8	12	ASSLDRGSYEQY
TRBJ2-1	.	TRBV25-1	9	ASSESTEQF
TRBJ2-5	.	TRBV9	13	ASSVAGGRQETQY
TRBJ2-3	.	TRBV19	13	ASSSLGGGTDTQY
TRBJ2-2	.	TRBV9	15	ASSLVGGEVGTGELF
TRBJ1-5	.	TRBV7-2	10	ASSLPDQPQH
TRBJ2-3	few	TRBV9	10	ASGGATDTQY
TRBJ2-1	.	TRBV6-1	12	ASSEVLAGNEQF
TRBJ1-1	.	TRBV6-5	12	ASSYNGGHTEAF
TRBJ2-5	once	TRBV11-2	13	ASSPNLGTLETQY
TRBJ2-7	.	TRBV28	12	AIPTSGRIYEQY
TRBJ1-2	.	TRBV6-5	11	ASKEGANYGYT
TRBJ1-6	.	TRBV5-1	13	ASSLIRSYNSPLH
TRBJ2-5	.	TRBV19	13	ASSTIQGREETQY
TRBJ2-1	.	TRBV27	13	ASSNIIDRYNEQF
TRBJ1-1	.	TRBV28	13	ASTLMTGMNTEAF
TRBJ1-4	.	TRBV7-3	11	ASSRDSNEKLF
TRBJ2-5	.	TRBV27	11	ASSLTAKETQY
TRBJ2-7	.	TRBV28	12	ASSITGGRYEQY
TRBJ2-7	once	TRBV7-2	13	ASSSGTRRGAEQY
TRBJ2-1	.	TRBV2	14	ASSRTGLSERAEQF
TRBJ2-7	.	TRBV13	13	ASSYYSGTSYEQY
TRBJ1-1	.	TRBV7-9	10	ASSSERTEAF